This TCR beta chain was observed in a study of blood T cell repertoires in COVID-19. Study-level background: Some COVID-19 samples were acute and others convalescent; all came from the United States, Italy and Spain. T cells, B-cell-depleted T cells, or PBMCs provided the cDNA or gDNA that served as material.

Under the authors' procedure: Using reference gene primer amplification, nucleated cell counts were estimated. Sequencing was performed with immunoSEQ multiplex PCR; in TCRdb, only in-frame clones are kept and a portion is missing. Clone size and the V and J calls come from that table; the DNA yielded D and trimming. The table records about 380,000 clones, 85% of them present only once. Germline V gene sequence: CDR1 SGHAT, CDR2 FQDESV (reference sequence). Trimming cost V 4 bases and J 1 base; bases outside gene matches: 6. The CDR3 spans 15 residues. The sample consisted of peripheral blood. The rearrangement joins TRBV11-1 to TRBJ1-1; TRBD1 matches 7 bases. The receptor comes from a woman under 30 with acute or convalescent COVID-19. The CDR3 here is CASSSNTGENTEAFF. The CDR3 region has the DNA TGTGCCAGCAGCTCAAATACAGGGGAGAACACTGAAGCTTTCTTT.